The 6 T cell receptor beta chains given below trace back to one sample, sequenced in a study of T cells of healthy individuals. In TCRdb, the 5' RACE reads were re-called with MiXCR into one record per CDR3 protein. The sample lists some 85,000 distinct CDR3 sequences, about 5% occurring once. The origin of the receptors is a female donor in good health.

This clonotype appeared many times. The J gene is TRBJ2-7, the V gene TRBV6-1; TRBD1 matches at 7 bases. With 5 bases clipped from V and 1 base from J, the junction kept 5 bases outside the gene matches. CDR3 length equals 14 residues. Germline CDR1 and CDR2: MNHNS and SASEGT. CDR3 amino acids: CASSIQGVSYEQYF. The CDR3 DNA reads TGTGCCAGCAGTATTCAGGGGGTTTCCTACGAGCAGTACTTC.

This clonotype has just a few counts. The chain employs TRBV19 and TRBJ2-1; tentatively, D is TRBD1 (6 bases). Germline CDR1 is LNHDA and CDR2 is SQIVND (reference sequence). Trimming stripped 5 bases from V and 8 bases from J, with 16 bases between. The CDR3 is 14 amino acids. The CDR3 DNA follows: TGTGCCAGTAGTCCCCAGGGGACGCAGGATGAGCAGTTCTTC. As protein: CASSPQGTQDEQFF. The variable domain in full, completed from reference TRBV19 and TRBJ2-1, reads DGGITQSPKYLFRKEGQNVTLSCEQNLNHDAMYWYRQDPGQGLRLIYYSQIVNDFQKGDIAEGYSVSREKKESFPLTVTSAQKNPTAFYLCASSPQGTQDEQFFGPGTRLTVL.

This clonotype occurred many times. This chain links TRBV5-5 with TRBJ2-7; perhaps D is TRBD1 or TRBD2 (5 bases each). The CDR3 sequence is 14 residues long. From germline, CDR1 is SGHKS and CDR2 YYEKEE (reference sequence). V lost 4 bases to trimming and J lost 4 bases, with 15 bases between them. The CDR3 DNA reads TGTGCCAGCAGCCACCGGGACGGCTGGTACGAGCAGTACTTC. Translation gives CASSHRDGWYEQYF.

This clonotype was seen repeatedly, ten times or more. The chain carries TRBV28 and TRBJ2-1, with 8 bases identical to TRBD1. Trimming cost V 0 bases and J 4 bases; bases outside gene matches: 11. The CDR3 spans 18 residues. Germline V CDR1 and CDR2: MDHEN, SYDVKM. The CDR3 loop is CASSLWNARTGKYNEQFF. The CDR3 region has the DNA TGTGCCAGCAGTTTATGGAATGCCAGGACAGGGAAATACAATGAGCAGTTCTTC. The full variable domain, rest sourced from reference TRBV28 and TRBJ2-1, is DVKVTQSSRYLVKRTGEKVFLECVQDMDHENMFWYRQDPGLGLRLIYFSYDVKMKEKGDIPEGYSVSREKKERFSLILESASTNQTSMYLCASSLWNARTGKYNEQFFGPGTRLTVL.

In its sample, this clonotype was seen a few times. The chain couples TRBV6-5 to TRBJ2-1; 10 positions agree with TRBD2. The CDR3 sequence is 15 residues long. V dropped 0 bases and J dropped 6; count of bases not matched to a gene: 2. Germline V CDR1 and CDR2: MNHEY, SVGAGI. The CDR3 nucleotides are TGTGCCAGCAGTTACTCGGCTAGCGGGAGCAATGAGCAGTTCTTC. Translated: CASSYSASGSNEQFF.

This clonotype was counted many times. V usage is TRBV4-1 and J usage is TRBJ1-6; D is uncertain. Trimming pared 0 bases from V and 7 bases from J, leaving 4 bases between. The CDR3 is made up of 13 amino acids. CDR1 is MGHRA and CDR2 is YSYEKL in the germline V gene. CDR3 sequence reads: CASSQERNSPLHF. In DNA, the CDR3 is TGCGCCAGCAGCCAAGAGAGGAATTCACCCCTCCACTTT.